This is a list of T cell receptor beta chains from one sample in a study of T cells after yellow fever vaccination. TCRdb re-called the 5' RACE reads with MiXCR, one entry per CDR3 protein. There are around 310,000 distinct CDR3 sequences in the sample; under 5% occur only once, and 20% to 30% lies in the top ten. This specimen consisted of PBMCs, obtained 5 days after the yellow fever booster vaccination. The receptors derive from a man aged 18-30 years who received the YFV17D yellow fever vaccine. Both conserved end residues are part of each CDR3. The D gene is left open where the match is weak. Expanded clones get a size class; other rows say once, few or many, or leave the size out.

CDR3 DNA: TGCGCCAGCAGCATCAGGGCCTTGAACACTGAAGCTTTCTTT; CDR3 protein: CASSIRALNTEAFF; clone size: few; D gene: -; J gene: TRBJ1-1; V gene: TRBV5-1
CDR3 DNA: TGTGCCAGCAGTCCGGGACAGGGAGACAATCAGCCCCAGCATTTT; CDR3 protein: CASSPGQGDNQPQHF; clone size: few; D gene: TRBD1; J gene: TRBJ1-5; V gene: TRBV3-1
CDR3 DNA: TGCGCCAGCAGCTTGGAGTCTGCTCCCTACGAGCAGTACTTC; CDR3 protein: CASSLESAPYEQYF; clone size: few; D gene: -; J gene: TRBJ2-7; V gene: TRBV5-1
CDR3 DNA: TGTGCCAGCATCGATTCTGGACTAGAAGAGACCCAGTACTTC; CDR3 protein: CASIDSGLEETQYF; clone size: many; D gene: TRBD2; J gene: TRBJ2-5; V gene: TRBV2
CDR3 DNA: TGTGCCAGCTCAACCGGGACGGCCCCCTACGAGCAGTACTTC; CDR3 protein: CASSTGTAPYEQYF; clone size: many; D gene: -; J gene: TRBJ2-7; V gene: TRBV18
CDR3 DNA: TGTGCCAGCAGCTTAATGGTGATGGACACGAGCTATCATGGCTACACCTTC; CDR3 protein: CASSLMVMDTSYHGYTF; clone size: few; D gene: -; J gene: TRBJ1-2; V gene: TRBV7-2
CDR3 DNA: TGTGCCAGCAGTGACAGGACAGGGGGGAGAAAGACCCAGTACTTC; CDR3 protein: CASSDRTGGRKTQYF; clone size: -; D gene: TRBD1; J gene: TRBJ2-5; V gene: TRBV2
CDR3 DNA: TGCGCCAGCAGCCAAGATCCGGGACAGGGGACCAATCAGCCCCAGCATTTT; CDR3 protein: CASSQDPGQGTNQPQHF; clone size: many; D gene: TRBD1; J gene: TRBJ1-5; V gene: TRBV4-1
CDR3 DNA: TGTGCCAGCAGCTTAGATCGGAGGGCAGGGGGCGATGGCTACACCTTC; CDR3 protein: CASSLDRRAGGDGYTF; clone size: few; D gene: TRBD1; J gene: TRBJ1-2; V gene: TRBV7-6
CDR3 DNA: TGCAGTGCTAGAGATAGGACAGGGTCAGATACGCAGTATTTT; CDR3 protein: CSARDRTGSDTQYF; clone size: few; D gene: TRBD1; J gene: TRBJ2-3; V gene: TRBV20-1
CDR3 DNA: TGTGCCAGCCGTCCACGGAACACTGAAGCTTTCTTT; CDR3 protein: CASRPRNTEAFF; clone size: -; D gene: -; J gene: TRBJ1-1; V gene: TRBV28
CDR3 DNA: TGTGCCACCCAGAGGGGGACCCATAATGAAAAACTGTTTTTT; CDR3 protein: CATQRGTHNEKLFF; clone size: -; D gene: -; J gene: TRBJ1-4; V gene: TRBV7-9
CDR3 DNA: TGTGCCAGTAAAGCGGGGGCAAACACCGGGGAGCTGTTTTTT; CDR3 protein: CASKAGANTGELFF; clone size: few; D gene: TRBD2; J gene: TRBJ2-2; V gene: TRBV7-2
CDR3 DNA: TGTGCCAGCAGCTCGGAGTACAATGAGCAGTTCTTC; CDR3 protein: CASSSEYNEQFF; clone size: few; D gene: -; J gene: TRBJ2-1; V gene: TRBV7-2
CDR3 DNA: TGTGCCAGCAGTTACGGGGGGCGCGTAAGCACAGATACGCAGTATTTT; CDR3 protein: CASSYGGRVSTDTQYF; clone size: few; D gene: -; J gene: TRBJ2-3; V gene: TRBV6-5
CDR3 DNA: TGTGCCAGCAGCTTAGCACTGGGGTTGCCCCTCCACTTT; CDR3 protein: CASSLALGLPLHF; clone size: -; D gene: -; J gene: TRBJ1-6; V gene: TRBV11-2
CDR3 DNA: TGTGCCAGCAGGTGGGACAGGGCATCCGGCTACACCTTC; CDR3 protein: CASRWDRASGYTF; clone size: -; D gene: TRBD1; J gene: TRBJ1-2; V gene: TRBV27
CDR3 DNA: TGTGCCATCAGCGCCGGGACAGCCCAAGAGACCCAGTACTTC; CDR3 protein: CAISAGTAQETQYF; clone size: -; D gene: TRBD1; J gene: TRBJ2-5; V gene: TRBV10-3
CDR3 DNA: TGTGCCAGCAGTATCCTGGGACAGGGAGGAAGAGCTTTCTTT; CDR3 protein: CASSILGQGGRAFF; clone size: few; D gene: TRBD1; J gene: TRBJ1-1; V gene: TRBV27
CDR3 DNA: TGCAGTGCCCCGCGCCCGGGGTCTTACAACACTGAAGCTTTCTTT; CDR3 protein: CSAPRPGSYNTEAFF; clone size: -; D gene: -; J gene: TRBJ1-1; V gene: TRBV20-1
CDR3 DNA: TGTGCCATCAGTGGCGACGCGGAGACCCAGTACTTC; CDR3 protein: CAISGDAETQYF; clone size: many; D gene: -; J gene: TRBJ2-5; V gene: TRBV10-3
CDR3 DNA: TGTGCCAGCAGCCTCACCCTCCCTCACTTGTCTGGCTACACCTTC; CDR3 protein: CASSLTLPHLSGYTF; clone size: few; D gene: -; J gene: TRBJ1-2; V gene: TRBV27
CDR3 DNA: TGTGCCAGCACCAGAGACGGATCCTATGGCTACACCTTC; CDR3 protein: CASTRDGSYGYTF; clone size: -; D gene: -; J gene: TRBJ1-2; V gene: TRBV12-3/TRBV12-4
CDR3 DNA: TGTGCCACGCGCGAGAACACTGAAGCTTTCTTT; CDR3 protein: CATRENTEAFF; clone size: few; D gene: -; J gene: TRBJ1-1; V gene: TRBV2
CDR3 DNA: TGCAGTGCTAGAGTCCGGGACAGGTTATACAATGAGCAGTTCTTC; CDR3 protein: CSARVRDRLYNEQFF; clone size: few; D gene: TRBD1; J gene: TRBJ2-1; V gene: TRBV20-1
CDR3 DNA: TGTGCCAGCAGCTCCGGGACAGGGCTTGAGCAGTTCTTC; CDR3 protein: CASSSGTGLEQFF; clone size: -; D gene: TRBD1; J gene: TRBJ2-1; V gene: TRBV5-5
CDR3 DNA: TGTGCCAGCAGTGTGGAAGGCGGGGGGGCAGATACGCAGTATTTT; CDR3 protein: CASSVEGGGADTQYF; clone size: many; D gene: TRBD2; J gene: TRBJ2-3; V gene: TRBV2
CDR3 DNA: TGTGCCAGCCGAGAATCGATCTACGAGCAGTACTTC; CDR3 protein: CASRESIYEQYF; clone size: many; D gene: -; J gene: TRBJ2-7; V gene: TRBV2
CDR3 DNA: TGTGCCAGCAGTCCTGACGCCCGGGAGCTGTTTTTT; CDR3 protein: CASSPDARELFF; clone size: -; D gene: -; J gene: TRBJ2-2; V gene: TRBV12-3/TRBV12-4
CDR3 DNA: TGTGCTAGCAGCCCTGGCGGGGGGGCTCGGGAGACCCAGTACTTC; CDR3 protein: CASSPGGGARETQYF; clone size: many; D gene: TRBD2; J gene: TRBJ2-5; V gene: TRBV7-7
CDR3 DNA: TGTGCCAGCAGTTCGAGGGGGCGAGGCTCGAACACTGAAGCTTTCTTT; CDR3 protein: CASSSRGRGSNTEAFF; clone size: -; D gene: TRBD1; J gene: TRBJ1-1; V gene: TRBV12-3/TRBV12-4
CDR3 DNA: TGTGCCAGCAGCGCAGGGACTAGCTGGGCGTCCTACAATGAGCAGTTCTTC; CDR3 protein: CASSAGTSWASYNEQFF; clone size: few; D gene: TRBD2; J gene: TRBJ2-1; V gene: TRBV9
CDR3 DNA: TGCGCCAGCAGCCCAGGGCCCAATTCACCCCTCCACTTT; CDR3 protein: CASSPGPNSPLHF; clone size: many; D gene: -; J gene: TRBJ1-6; V gene: TRBV4-3
CDR3 DNA: TGTGCCAGCAGCTTAGATTCGGGTTCACCCCTCCACTTT; CDR3 protein: CASSLDSGSPLHF; clone size: many; D gene: -; J gene: TRBJ1-6; V gene: TRBV7-9
CDR3 DNA: TGTGCCAGCCGGTTCCGTGATGGGGTAGTCACAGATACGCAGTATTTT; CDR3 protein: CASRFRDGVVTDTQYF; clone size: many; D gene: -; J gene: TRBJ2-3; V gene: TRBV5-5
CDR3 DNA: TGTGCCAGCAGCACGCGGACAGGAAGACAGTATTTT; CDR3 protein: CASSTRTGRQYF; clone size: many; D gene: TRBD1; J gene: TRBJ2-3; V gene: TRBV7-2
CDR3 DNA: TGTGCCAGCAGCGTAAACAGGGGACGCAATCAGCCCCAGCATTTT; CDR3 protein: CASSVNRGRNQPQHF; clone size: -; D gene: TRBD1; J gene: TRBJ1-5; V gene: TRBV7-2
CDR3 DNA: TGTGCCAGCAGCTATGCCGGAACTATTGTCAATGAGCAGTTCTTC; CDR3 protein: CASSYAGTIVNEQFF; clone size: -; D gene: -; J gene: TRBJ2-1; V gene: TRBV9
CDR3 DNA: TGTGCCAGCAGCTTAGGGGACAGGGTGGCGACCCAGTACTTC; CDR3 protein: CASSLGDRVATQYF; clone size: -; D gene: TRBD1; J gene: TRBJ2-5; V gene: TRBV7-2
CDR3 DNA: TGTGCCAGCAGCATCGGCGGGGCTAGCACAGATACGCAGTATTTT; CDR3 protein: CASSIGGASTDTQYF; clone size: -; D gene: -; J gene: TRBJ2-3; V gene: TRBV28
CDR3 DNA: TGTGCCAGTAGTATATCCCTCTCACCAAGGACTAGCGGGGGCAATGAGCAGTTCTTC; CDR3 protein: CASSISLSPRTSGGNEQFF; clone size: few; D gene: TRBD2; J gene: TRBJ2-1; V gene: TRBV19
CDR3 DNA: TGTGCCAGCAGTACCGAACCGGGACGACTAAATGAAAAACTGTTTTTT; CDR3 protein: CASSTEPGRLNEKLFF; clone size: many; D gene: -; J gene: TRBJ1-4; V gene: TRBV27
CDR3 DNA: TGCGCCAGCAGCCAGGGCGGGTACGACAAAAACATTCAGTACTTC; CDR3 protein: CASSQGGYDKNIQYF; clone size: many; D gene: -; J gene: TRBJ2-4; V gene: TRBV4-3
CDR3 DNA: TGCAGTGCAAATAGCGGGGAGGGGACAGATACGCAGTATTTT; CDR3 protein: CSANSGEGTDTQYF; clone size: -; D gene: TRBD2; J gene: TRBJ2-3; V gene: TRBV20-1
CDR3 DNA: TGTGCCAGCAGCTCTCAGGGGAACTCTGAAGCTTTCTTT; CDR3 protein: CASSSQGNSEAFF; clone size: -; D gene: -; J gene: TRBJ1-1; V gene: TRBV7-2
CDR3 DNA: TGTGCCAGCAGCTTAGGGCAGCCCGGAACCTATGGGCAGTACTTC; CDR3 protein: CASSLGQPGTYGQYF; clone size: -; D gene: -; J gene: TRBJ2-7; V gene: TRBV7-9
CDR3 DNA: TGTGCCAGCAGCTTAACTCTCCAGGGGCCAGTCCCTGGGGCCAACGTCCTGACTTTC; CDR3 protein: CASSLTLQGPVPGANVLTF; clone size: few; D gene: -; J gene: TRBJ2-6; V gene: TRBV7-8
CDR3 DNA: TGTGCCAGCAGCCTATTGGTGGGGCTGGCTTTT; CDR3 protein: CASSLLVGLAF; clone size: -; D gene: -; J gene: TRBJ1-5; V gene: TRBV9
CDR3 DNA: TGTGCCAGCAGCTTAGGACAGGGACATAAAGAGACCCAGTACTTC; CDR3 protein: CASSLGQGHKETQYF; clone size: few; D gene: TRBD1; J gene: TRBJ2-5; V gene: TRBV7-9
CDR3 DNA: TGTGCCAGCAGCCCACCGGGACTAGTCTCTACCGGGGAGCTGTTTTTT; CDR3 protein: CASSPPGLVSTGELFF; clone size: many; D gene: TRBD2; J gene: TRBJ2-2; V gene: TRBV7-9
CDR3 DNA: TGTGCCAGCAGTTTTTTTGGTGGCTACACCTTC; CDR3 protein: CASSFFGGYTF; clone size: -; D gene: -; J gene: TRBJ1-2; V gene: TRBV28
CDR3 DNA: TGTGCCAGCAGGCCGGGACAGGAGGATTCACCCCTCCACTTT; CDR3 protein: CASRPGQEDSPLHF; clone size: few; D gene: TRBD1; J gene: TRBJ1-6; V gene: TRBV12-3/TRBV12-4
CDR3 DNA: TGCAGTGCTCCGGGACAGATCTTCTCCTACAATGAGCAGTTCTTC; CDR3 protein: CSAPGQIFSYNEQFF; clone size: few; D gene: TRBD1; J gene: TRBJ2-1; V gene: TRBV20-1